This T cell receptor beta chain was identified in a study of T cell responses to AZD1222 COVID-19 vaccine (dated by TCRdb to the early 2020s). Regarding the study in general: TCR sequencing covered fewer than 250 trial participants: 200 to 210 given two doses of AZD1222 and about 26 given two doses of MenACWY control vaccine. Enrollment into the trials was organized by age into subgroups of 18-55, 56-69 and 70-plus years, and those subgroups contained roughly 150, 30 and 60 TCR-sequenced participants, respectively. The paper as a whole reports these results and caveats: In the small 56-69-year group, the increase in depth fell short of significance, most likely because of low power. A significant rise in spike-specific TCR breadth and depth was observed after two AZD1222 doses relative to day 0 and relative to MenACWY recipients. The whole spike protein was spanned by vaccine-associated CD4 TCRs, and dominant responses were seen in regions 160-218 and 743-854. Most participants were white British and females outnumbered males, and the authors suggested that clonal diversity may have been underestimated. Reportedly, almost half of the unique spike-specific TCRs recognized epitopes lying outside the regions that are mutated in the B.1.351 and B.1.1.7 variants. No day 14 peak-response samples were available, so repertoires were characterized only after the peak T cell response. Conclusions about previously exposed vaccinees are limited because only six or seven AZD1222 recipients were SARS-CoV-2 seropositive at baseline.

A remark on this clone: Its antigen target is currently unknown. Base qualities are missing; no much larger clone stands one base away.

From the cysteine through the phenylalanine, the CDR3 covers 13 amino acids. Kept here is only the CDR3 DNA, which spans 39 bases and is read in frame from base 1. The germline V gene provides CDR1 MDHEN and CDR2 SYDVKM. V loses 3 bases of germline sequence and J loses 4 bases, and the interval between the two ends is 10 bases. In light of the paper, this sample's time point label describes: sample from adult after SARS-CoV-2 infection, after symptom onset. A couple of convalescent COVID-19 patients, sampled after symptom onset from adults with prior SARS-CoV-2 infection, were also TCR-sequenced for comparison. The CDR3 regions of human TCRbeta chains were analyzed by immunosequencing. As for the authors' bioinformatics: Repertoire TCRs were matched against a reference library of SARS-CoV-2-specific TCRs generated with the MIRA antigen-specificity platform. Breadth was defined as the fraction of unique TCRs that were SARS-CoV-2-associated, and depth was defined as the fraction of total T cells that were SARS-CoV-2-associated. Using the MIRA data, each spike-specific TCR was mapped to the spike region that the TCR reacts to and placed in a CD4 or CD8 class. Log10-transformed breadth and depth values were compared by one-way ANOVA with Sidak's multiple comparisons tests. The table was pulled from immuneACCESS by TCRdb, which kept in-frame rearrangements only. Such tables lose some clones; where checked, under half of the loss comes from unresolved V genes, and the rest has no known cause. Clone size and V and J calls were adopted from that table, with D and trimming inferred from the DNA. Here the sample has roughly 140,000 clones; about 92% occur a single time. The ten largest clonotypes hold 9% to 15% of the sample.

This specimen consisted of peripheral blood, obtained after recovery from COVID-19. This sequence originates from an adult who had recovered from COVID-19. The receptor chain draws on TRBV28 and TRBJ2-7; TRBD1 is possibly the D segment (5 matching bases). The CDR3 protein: CASSFVQGYEQYF. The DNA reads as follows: TGTGCCAGCAGTTTCGTCCAGGGTTACGAGCAGTACTTC.